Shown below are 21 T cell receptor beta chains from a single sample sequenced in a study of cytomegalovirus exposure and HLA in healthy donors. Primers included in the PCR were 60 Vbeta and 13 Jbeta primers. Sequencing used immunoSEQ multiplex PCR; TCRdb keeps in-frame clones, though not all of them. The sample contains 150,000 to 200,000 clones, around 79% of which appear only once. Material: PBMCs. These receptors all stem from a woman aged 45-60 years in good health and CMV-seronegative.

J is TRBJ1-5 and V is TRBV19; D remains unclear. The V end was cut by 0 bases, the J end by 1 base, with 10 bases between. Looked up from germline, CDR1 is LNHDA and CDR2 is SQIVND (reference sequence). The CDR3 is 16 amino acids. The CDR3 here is CASSIDGSRSNQPQHF. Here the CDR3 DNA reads TGTGCCAGTAGTATAGATGGGAGCAGGAGCAATCAGCCCCAGCATTTT.

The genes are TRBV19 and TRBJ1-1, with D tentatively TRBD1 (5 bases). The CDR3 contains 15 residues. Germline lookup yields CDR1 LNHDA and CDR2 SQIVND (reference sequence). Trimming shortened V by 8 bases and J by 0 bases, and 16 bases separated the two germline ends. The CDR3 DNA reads TGTGCCAGTGCTCGGGGGATGAACGTGAACACTGAAGCTTTCTTT. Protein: CASARGMNVNTEAFF.

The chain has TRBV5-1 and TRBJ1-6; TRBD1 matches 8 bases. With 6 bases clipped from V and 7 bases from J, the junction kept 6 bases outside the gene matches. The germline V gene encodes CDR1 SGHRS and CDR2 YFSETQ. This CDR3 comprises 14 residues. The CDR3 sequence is CASTRTGLNSPLHF. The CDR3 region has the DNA TGCGCCAGCACACGGACAGGGTTAAATTCACCCCTCCACTTT.

The CDR3 sequence is CASSTNRGQDYGYTF. CDR3 bases: TGTGCCAGTAGTACTAACAGGGGGCAGGACTATGGCTACACCTTC. The J gene is TRBJ1-2, the V gene TRBV19; 9 positions match TRBD1. The V gene end was trimmed by 4 bases and the J gene end by 3 bases; junction bases not matched to a gene: 6. CDR3 size: 15 residues. Germline CDR1 LNHDA, CDR2 SQIVND (reference sequence).

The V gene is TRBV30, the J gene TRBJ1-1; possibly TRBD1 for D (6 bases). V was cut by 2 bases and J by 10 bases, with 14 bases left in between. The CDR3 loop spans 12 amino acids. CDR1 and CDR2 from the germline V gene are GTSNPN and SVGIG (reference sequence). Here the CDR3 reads CAWSIVQGTAFF. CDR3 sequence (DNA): TGTGCCTGGAGTATAGTACAGGGAACAGCTTTCTTT.

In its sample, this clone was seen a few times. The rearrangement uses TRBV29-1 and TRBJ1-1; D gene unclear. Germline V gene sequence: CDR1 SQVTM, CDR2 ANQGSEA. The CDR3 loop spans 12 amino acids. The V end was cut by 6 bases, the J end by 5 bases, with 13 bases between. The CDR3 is CSVSLERTEAFF. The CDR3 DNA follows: TGCAGCGTCAGTCTCGAGAGGACTGAAGCTTTCTTT. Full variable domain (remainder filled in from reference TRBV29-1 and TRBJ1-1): SAVISQKPSRDICQRGTSLTIQCQVDSQVTMMFWYRQQPGQSLTLIATANQGSEATYESGFVIDKFPISRPNLTFSTLTVSNMSPEDSSIYLCSVSLERTEAFFGQGTRLTVV.

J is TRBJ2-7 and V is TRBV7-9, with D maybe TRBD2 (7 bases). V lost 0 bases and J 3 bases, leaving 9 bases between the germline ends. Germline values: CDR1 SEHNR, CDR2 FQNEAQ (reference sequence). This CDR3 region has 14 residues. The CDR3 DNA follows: TGTGCCAGCAGCTTAGCGGGAGGGGGCTACGAGCAGTACTTC. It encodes CASSLAGGGYEQYF.

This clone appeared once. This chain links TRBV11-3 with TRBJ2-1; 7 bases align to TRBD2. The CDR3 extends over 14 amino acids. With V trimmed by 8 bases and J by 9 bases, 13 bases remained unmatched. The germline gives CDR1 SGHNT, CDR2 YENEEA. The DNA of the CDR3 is TGTGCCAGCCGCCGCGGGGAGGGATTGGGTGAGCAGTTCTTC. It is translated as CASRRGEGLGEQFF.

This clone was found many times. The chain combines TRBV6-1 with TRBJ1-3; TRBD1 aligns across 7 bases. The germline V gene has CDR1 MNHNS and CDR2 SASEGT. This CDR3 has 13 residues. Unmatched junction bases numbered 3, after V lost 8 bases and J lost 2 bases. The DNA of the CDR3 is TGTGCCAGCTCCAGGGGGGCTGGAAACACCATATATTTT. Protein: CASSRGAGNTIYF.

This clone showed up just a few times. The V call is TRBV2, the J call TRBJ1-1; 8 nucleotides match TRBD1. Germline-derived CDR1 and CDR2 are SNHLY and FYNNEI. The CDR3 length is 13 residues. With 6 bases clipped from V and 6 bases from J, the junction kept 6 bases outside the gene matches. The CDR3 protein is CASRLQGAAEAFF. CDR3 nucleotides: TGTGCCAGCAGGCTCCAGGGGGCAGCTGAAGCTTTCTTT.

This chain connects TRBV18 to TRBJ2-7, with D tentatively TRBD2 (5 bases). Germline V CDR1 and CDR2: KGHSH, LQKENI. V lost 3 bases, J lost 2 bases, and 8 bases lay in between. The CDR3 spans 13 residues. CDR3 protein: CASSPGLTYEQYF. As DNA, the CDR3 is TGTGCCAGCTCACCTGGACTGACCTACGAGCAGTACTTC.

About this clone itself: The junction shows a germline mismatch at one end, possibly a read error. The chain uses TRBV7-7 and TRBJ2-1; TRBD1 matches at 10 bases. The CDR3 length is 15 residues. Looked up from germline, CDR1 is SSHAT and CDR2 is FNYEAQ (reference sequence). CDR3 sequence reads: CASSLDRGLYNEQFF. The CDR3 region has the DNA TGTGCTAGCAGCTTAGACAGGGGGCTCTACAATGAGCAGTTCTTC.

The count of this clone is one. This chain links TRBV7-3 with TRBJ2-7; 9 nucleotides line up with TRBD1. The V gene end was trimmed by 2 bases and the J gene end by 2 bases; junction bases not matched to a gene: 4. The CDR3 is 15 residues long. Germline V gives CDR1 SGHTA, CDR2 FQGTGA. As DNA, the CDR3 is TGTGCCAGCAGCTTATACAGGGGGCAAACCTACGAGCAGTACTTC. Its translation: CASSLYRGQTYEQYF.

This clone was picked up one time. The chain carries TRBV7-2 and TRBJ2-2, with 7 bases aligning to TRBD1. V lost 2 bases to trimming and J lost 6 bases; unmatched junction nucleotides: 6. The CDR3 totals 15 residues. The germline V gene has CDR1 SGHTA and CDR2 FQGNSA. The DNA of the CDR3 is TGTGCCAGCAGCTTAAGAGGGGGCAATGCCGGGGAGCTGTTTTTT. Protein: CASSLRGGNAGELFF.

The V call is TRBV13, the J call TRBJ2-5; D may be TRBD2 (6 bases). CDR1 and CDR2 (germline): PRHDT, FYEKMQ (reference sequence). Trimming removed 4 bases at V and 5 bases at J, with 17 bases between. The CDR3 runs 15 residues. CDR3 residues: CASSWRARERETQYF. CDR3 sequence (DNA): TGTGCCAGCAGCTGGCGGGCACGGGAGCGCGAGACCCAGTACTTC.

The CDR3 region is CASSGGGTGRNYEQYF. The CDR3 DNA follows: TGTGCCAGCAGTGGTGGAGGGACAGGGAGGAACTACGAGCAGTACTTC. V and J are TRBV28 and TRBJ2-7; 9 bases line up with TRBD1. In germline, CDR1 is MDHEN, CDR2 SYDVKM. Trimming at V came to 5 bases and at J to 3 bases, leaving 11 bases not matched to a gene. The CDR3 is 16 residues long. Using reference TRBV28 and TRBJ2-7 for the parts outside the CDR3, the full variable domain is DVKVTQSSRYLVKRTGEKVFLECVQDMDHENMFWYRQDPGLGLRLIYFSYDVKMKEKGDIPEGYSVSREKKERFSLILESASTNQTSMYLCASSGGGTGRNYEQYFGPGTRLTVT.

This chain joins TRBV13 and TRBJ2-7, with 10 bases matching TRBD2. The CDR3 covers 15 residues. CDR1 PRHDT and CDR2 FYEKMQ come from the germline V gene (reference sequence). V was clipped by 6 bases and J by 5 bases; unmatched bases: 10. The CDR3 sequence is CASSFTIAGGNEQYF. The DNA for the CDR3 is TGTGCCAGCAGTTTTACCATAGCGGGAGGCAACGAGCAGTACTTC.

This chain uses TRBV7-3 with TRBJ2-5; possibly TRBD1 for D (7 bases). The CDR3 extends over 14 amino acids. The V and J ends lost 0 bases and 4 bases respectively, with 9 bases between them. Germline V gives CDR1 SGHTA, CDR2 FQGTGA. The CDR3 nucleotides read TGTGCCAGCAGCTTAACGCAGGGGGGAGAGACCCAGTACTTC. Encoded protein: CASSLTQGGETQYF.

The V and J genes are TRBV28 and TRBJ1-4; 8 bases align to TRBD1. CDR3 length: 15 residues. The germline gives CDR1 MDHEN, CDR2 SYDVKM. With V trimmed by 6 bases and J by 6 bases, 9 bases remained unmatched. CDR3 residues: CASSMLWGQDEKLFF. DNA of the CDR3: TGTGCCAGCAGCATGCTGTGGGGACAGGATGAAAAACTGTTTTTT.

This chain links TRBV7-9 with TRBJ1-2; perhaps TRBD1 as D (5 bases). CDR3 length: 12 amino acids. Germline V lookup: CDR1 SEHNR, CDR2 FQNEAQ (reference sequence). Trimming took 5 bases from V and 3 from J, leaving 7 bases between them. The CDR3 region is CASSPQDYGYTF. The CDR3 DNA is TGTGCCAGCAGCCCACAGGACTATGGCTACACCTTC.

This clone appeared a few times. The CDR3 DNA reads TGTGCCAGCAGTAAACTGACGAACACCGGGGAGCTGTTTTTT. Translated, it gives CASSKLTNTGELFF. V is TRBV2 and J is TRBJ2-2; no clear D. There are 14 residues in the CDR3. Germline CDR1 SNHLY, CDR2 FYNNEI. V lost 5 bases and J lost 0, with 7 bases in between.